This section outlines one T cell receptor (beta chain) sequence together with its context. Its antigen remains unknown. The data originate from a study of T cell responses to AZD1222 COVID-19 vaccine. Study findings and constraints: Compared with day 0, the breadth and depth of the Spike-specific TCR repertoire rose significantly after two doses of AZD1222.

V shed 1 base and J shed 3 bases, with 13 bases lying between them. Germline CDR1 reads SGHAT; CDR2 reads FQNNGV. CDR3 length: 16 residues. Profiled with immunoSEQ multiplex PCR; TCRdb holds only in-frame clones, not every one. Among roughly 140,000 clones listed, about 85% were seen once. The chain recombines TRBV11-2 with TRBJ1-3; perhaps TRBD1 as D (5 bases). The receptor was derived from an adult who had recovered from COVID-19. The specimen comprised peripheral blood, sampled after recovery from COVID-19. The CDR3 sequence: CASSLGTRRGGNTIYF. The CDR3 DNA reads as TGTGCCAGCAGCTTAGGGACCCGAAGGGGTGGAAACACCATATATTTT.